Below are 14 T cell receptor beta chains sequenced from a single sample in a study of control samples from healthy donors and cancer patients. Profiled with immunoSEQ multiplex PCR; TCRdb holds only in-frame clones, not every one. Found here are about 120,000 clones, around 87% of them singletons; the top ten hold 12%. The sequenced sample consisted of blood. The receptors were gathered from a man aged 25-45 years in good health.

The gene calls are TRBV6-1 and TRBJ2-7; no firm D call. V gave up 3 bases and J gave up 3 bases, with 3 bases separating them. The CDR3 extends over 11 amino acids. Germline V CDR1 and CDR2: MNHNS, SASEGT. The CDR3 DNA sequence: TGTGCCAGCAGTGACCTCTACGAGCAGTACGTC. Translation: CASSDLYEQYV.

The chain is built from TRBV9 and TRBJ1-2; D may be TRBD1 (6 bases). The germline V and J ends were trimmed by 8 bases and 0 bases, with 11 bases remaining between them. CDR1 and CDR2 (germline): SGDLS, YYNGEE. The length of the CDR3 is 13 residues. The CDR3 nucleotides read TGTGCCAGTTACAGGGATGCTAACTATGGCTACACCTTC. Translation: CASYRDANYGYTF.

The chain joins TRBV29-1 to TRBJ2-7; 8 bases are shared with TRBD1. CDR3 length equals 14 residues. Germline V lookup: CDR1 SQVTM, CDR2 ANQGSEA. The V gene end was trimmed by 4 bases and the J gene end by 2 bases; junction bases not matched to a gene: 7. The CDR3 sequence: CSVAGGGDTYEQYF. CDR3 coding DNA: TGCAGCGTTGCAGGGGGCGGAGACACCTACGAGCAGTACTTC.

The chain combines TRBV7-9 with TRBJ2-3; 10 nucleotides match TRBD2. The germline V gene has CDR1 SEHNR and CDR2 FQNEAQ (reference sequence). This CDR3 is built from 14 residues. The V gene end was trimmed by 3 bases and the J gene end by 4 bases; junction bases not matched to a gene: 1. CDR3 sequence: CASSFLAGADTQYF. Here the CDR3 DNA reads TGTGCCAGCAGCTTTCTAGCGGGGGCAGATACGCAGTATTTT.

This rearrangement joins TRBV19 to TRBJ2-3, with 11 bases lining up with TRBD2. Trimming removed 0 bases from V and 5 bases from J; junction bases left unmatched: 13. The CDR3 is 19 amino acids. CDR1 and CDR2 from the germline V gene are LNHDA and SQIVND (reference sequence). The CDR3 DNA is TGTGCCAGTAGTATAGACACGGGACAGTTACTAGCGGGGGAAGATACGCAGTATTTT. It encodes CASSIDTGQLLAGEDTQYF.

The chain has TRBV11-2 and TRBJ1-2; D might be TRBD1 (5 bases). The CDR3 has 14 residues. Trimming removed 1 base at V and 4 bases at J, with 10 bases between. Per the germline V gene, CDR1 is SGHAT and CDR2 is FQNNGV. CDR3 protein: CASSLVQGGYGYTF. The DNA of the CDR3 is TGTGCCAGCAGCTTAGTGCAGGGCGGCTATGGCTACACCTTC.

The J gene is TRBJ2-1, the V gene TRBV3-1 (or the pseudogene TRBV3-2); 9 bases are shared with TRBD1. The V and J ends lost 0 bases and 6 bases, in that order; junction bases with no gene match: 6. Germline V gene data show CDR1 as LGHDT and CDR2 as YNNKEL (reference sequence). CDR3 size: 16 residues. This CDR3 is CASSQDRGTGRNEQFF. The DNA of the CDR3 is TGTGCCAGCAGCCAAGATCGGGGGACAGGGCGCAATGAGCAGTTCTTC.

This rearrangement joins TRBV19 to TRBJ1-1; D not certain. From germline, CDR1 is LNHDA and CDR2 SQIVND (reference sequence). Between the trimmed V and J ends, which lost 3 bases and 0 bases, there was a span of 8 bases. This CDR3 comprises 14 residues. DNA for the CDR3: TGTGCCAGTAGTATCCAGTTTATGAACACTGAAGCTTTCTTT. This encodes CASSIQFMNTEAFF.

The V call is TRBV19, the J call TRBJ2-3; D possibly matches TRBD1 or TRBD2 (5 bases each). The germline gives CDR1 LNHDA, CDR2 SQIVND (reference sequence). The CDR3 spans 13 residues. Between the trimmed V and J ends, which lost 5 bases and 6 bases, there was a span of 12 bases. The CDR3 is CASSVGAGDTQYF. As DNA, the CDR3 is TGTGCCAGTAGTGTCGGGGCCGGGGATACGCAGTATTTT.

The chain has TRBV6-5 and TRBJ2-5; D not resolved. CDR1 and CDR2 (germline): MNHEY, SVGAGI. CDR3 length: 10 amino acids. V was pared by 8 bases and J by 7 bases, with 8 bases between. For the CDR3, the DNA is TGTGCCAGCGGAAAGGGGACCCAGTACTTC. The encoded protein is CASGKGTQYF.

The CDR3 DNA follows: TGTGCCAGTAGTCTCCGAGGGGGACAGTTCTACGAGCAGTACTTC. This gives the protein CASSLRGGQFYEQYF. V is TRBV19 and J is TRBJ2-7; 7 bases are shared with TRBD1. CDR3 length: 15 residues. The V gene's germline CDR1 is LNHDA and CDR2 SQIVND (reference sequence). Trimming at V came to 5 bases and at J to 3 bases, leaving 10 bases not matched to a gene. The full variable domain, in which reference TRBV19 and TRBJ2-7 provide the parts outside the CDR3, is DGGITQSPKYLFRKEGQNVTLSCEQNLNHDAMYWYRQDPGQGLRLIYYSQIVNDFQKGDIAEGYSVSREKKESFPLTVTSAQKNPTAFYLCASSLRGGQFYEQYFGPGTRLTVT.

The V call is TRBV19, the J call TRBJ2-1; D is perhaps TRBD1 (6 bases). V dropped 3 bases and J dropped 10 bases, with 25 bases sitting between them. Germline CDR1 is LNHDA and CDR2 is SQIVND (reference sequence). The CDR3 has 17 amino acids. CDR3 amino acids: CASSILGQGIGSNEQFF. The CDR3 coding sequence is TGTGCCAGTAGTATCCTAGGGCAGGGGATAGGGAGCAACGAGCAGTTCTTC.

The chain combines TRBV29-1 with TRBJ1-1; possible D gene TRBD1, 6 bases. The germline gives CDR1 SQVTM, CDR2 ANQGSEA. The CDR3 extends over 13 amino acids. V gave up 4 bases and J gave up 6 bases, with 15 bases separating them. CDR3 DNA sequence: TGCAGCGTTGGACTCAGGAGGGGGTCTGAAGCTTTCTTT. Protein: CSVGLRRGSEAFF.

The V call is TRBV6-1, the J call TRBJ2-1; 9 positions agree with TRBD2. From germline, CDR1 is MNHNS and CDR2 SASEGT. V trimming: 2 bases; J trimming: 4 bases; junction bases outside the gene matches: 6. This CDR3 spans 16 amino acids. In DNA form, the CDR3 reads TGTGCCAGCAGTGAACACCTAGCGGGGAATTACAATGAGCAGTTCTTC. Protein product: CASSEHLAGNYNEQFF.